This T cell receptor (beta chain) came from a study of shared clonotypes between healthy human individuals. CD45RO-negative CD8 cells positively selected for CCR7 made up the naive population, which excluded terminally differentiated effector memory CD45RA+ cells. Germline CDR1 reads LGHNT; CDR2 reads FRNRAP. The CDR3 is 13 residues long. With 7 bases clipped from V and 10 bases from J, the junction kept 5 bases outside the gene matches. Samples underwent the assay at deep level. Assay used: immunoSEQ multiplex PCR; TCRdb lists only in-frame clones, some missing. The table shows 550,000 to 750,000 clones, with about 91% occurring only once.

The rearrangement links TRBV12-5 to TRBJ2-1, with 12 bases identical to TRBD2. The sample taken for sequencing was naive CD8+ T cells sorted from blood. The sequence was obtained from a young man in good health. In nucleotides, the CDR3 is TGTGCTAGTGTCTCTAGCGGGAGGGGCGAGCAGTTCTTC. Translation: CASVSSGRGEQFF. Complete variable domain (other parts from reference TRBV12-5 and TRBJ2-1): DARVTQTPRHKVTEMGQEVTMRCQPILGHNTVFWYRQTMMQGLELLAYFRNRAPLDDSGMPKDRFSAEMPDATLATLKIQPSEPRDSAVYFCASVSSGRGEQFFGPGTRLTVL.